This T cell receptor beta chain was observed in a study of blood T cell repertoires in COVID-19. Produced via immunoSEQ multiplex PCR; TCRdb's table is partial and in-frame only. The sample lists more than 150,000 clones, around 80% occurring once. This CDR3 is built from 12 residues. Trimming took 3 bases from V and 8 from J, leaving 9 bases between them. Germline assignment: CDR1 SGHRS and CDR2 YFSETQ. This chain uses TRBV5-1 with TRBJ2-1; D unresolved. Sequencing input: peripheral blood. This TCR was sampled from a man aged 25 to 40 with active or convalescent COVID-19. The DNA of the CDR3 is TGCGCCAGCAGCTCCCCTGTCGATGAGCAGTTCTTC. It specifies CASSSPVDEQFF.